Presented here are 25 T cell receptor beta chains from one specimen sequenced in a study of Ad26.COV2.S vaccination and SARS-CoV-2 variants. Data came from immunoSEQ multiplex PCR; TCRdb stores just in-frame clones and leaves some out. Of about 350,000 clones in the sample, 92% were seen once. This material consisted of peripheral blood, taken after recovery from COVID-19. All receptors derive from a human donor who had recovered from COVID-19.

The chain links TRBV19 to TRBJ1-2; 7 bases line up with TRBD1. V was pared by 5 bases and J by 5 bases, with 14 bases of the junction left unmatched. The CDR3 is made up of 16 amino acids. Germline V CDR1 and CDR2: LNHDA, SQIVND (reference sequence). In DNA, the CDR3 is TGTGCCAGTAGTCCTTTTCTCCGACAGGGATTTTATGGCTACACCTTC. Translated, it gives CASSPFLRQGFYGYTF.

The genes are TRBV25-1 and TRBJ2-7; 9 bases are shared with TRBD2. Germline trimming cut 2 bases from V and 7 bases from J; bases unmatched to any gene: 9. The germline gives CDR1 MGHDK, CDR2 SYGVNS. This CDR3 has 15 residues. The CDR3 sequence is CASSERGGGAGEQYF. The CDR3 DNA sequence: TGTGCCAGCAGTGAAAGGGGCGGGGGGGCCGGTGAGCAGTACTTC.

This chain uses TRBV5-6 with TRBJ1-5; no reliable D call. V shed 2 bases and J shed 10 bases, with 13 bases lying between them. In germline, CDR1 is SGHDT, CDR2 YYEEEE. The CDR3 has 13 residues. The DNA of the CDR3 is TGTGCCAGCAGCTTTGGTCCAGAGTCTCCCCAGCATTTT. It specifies CASSFGPESPQHF.

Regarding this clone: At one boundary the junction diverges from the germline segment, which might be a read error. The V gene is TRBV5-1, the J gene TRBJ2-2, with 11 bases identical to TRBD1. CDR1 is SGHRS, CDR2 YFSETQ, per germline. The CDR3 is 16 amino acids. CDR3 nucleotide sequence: TGCGCCAGCAGTTTGGCCGGACAGGGGGCCCCCGGGGAGCTGTTTTTT. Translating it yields CASSLAGQGAPGELFF.

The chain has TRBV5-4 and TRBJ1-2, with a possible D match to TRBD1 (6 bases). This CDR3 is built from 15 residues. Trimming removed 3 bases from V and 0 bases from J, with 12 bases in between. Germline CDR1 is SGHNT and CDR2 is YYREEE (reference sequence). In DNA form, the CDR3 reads TGTGCCAGCAGCTCCAGGGGTCCTGCTAACTATGGCTACACCTTC. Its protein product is CASSSRGPANYGYTF.

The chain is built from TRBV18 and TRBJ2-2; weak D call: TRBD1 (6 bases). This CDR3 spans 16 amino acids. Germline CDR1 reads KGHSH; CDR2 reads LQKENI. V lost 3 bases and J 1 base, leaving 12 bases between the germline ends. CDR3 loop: CASSPTGHLNTGELFF. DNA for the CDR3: TGTGCCAGCTCACCGACGGGACACTTGAACACCGGGGAGCTGTTTTTT.

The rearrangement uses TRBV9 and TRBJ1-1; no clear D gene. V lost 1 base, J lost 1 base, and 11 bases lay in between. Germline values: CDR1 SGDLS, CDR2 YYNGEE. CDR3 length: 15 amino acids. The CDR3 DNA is TGTGCCAGCAGCGTATTCGCCCGCGAGAACACTGAAGCTTTCTTT. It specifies CASSVFARENTEAFF.

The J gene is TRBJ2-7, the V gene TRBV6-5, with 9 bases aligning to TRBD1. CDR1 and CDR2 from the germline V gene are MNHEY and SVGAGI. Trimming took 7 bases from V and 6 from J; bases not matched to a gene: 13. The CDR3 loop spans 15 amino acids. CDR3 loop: CASTAPGTGIFEQYF. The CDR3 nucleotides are TGTGCCAGCACTGCCCCCGGGACAGGGATTTTCGAGCAGTACTTC.

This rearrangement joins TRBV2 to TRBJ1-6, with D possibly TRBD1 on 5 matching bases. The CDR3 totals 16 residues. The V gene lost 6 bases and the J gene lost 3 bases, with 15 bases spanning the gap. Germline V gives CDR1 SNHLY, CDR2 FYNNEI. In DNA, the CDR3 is TGTGCCAGCAGAGACAGTCCCCCCAACTATAATTCACCCCTCCACTTT. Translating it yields CASRDSPPNYNSPLHF.

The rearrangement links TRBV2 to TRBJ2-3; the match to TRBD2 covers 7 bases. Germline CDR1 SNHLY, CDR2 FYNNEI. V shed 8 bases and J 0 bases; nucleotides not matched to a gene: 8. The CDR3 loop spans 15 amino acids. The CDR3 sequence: CASYEAGYSTDTQYF. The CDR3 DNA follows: TGTGCCAGCTACGAAGCGGGGTACAGCACAGATACGCAGTATTTT.

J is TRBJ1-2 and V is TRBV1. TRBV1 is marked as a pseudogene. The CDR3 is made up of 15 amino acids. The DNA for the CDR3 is TGCACCAGCAGCCAAGGGCAAGCTGGTAACTATGGCTACACCTTC. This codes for CTSSQGQAGNYGYTF.

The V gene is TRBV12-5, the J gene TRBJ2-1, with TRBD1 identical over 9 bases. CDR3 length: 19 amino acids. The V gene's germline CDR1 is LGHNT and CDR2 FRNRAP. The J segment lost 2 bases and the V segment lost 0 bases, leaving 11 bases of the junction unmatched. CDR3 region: CASGLVPLGTGPAYNEQFF. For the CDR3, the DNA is TGTGCTAGTGGTTTGGTACCATTAGGGACAGGGCCGGCCTACAATGAGCAGTTCTTC.

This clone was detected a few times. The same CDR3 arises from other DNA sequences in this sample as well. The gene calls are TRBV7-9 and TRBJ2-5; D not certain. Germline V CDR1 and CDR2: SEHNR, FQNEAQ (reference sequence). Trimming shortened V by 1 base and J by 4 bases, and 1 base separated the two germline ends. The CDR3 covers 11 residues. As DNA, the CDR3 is TGTGCCAGCAGCTTAGTAGAGACCCAGTACTTC. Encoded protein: CASSLVETQYF.

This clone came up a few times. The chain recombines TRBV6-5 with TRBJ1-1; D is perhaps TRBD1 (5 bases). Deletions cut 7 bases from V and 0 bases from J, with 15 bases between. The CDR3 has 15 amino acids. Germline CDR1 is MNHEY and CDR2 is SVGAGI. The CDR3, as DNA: TGTGCCAGCATGCCAGGGAATTCTATGAACACTGAAGCTTTCTTT. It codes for CASMPGNSMNTEAFF.

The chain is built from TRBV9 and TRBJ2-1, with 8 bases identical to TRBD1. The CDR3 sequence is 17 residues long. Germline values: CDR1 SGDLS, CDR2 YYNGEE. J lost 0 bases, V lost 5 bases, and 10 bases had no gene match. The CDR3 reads CASSSAGQVSSYNEQFF. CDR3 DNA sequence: TGTGCCAGCAGTTCCGCGGGACAGGTGAGCTCCTACAATGAGCAGTTCTTC.

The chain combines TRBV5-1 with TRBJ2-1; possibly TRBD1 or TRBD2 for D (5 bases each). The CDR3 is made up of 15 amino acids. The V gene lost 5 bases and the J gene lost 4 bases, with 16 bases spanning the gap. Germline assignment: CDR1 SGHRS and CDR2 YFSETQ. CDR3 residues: CASRASGTGYNEQFF. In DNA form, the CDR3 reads TGCGCCAGCAGAGCATCCGGGACGGGTTACAATGAGCAGTTCTTC.

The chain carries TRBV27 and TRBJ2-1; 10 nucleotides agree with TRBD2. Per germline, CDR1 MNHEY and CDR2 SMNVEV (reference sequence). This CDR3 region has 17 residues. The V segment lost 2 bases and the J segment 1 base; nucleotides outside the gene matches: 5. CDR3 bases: TGTGCCAGCAGTTTAAGGAGCGGGGGGGTTTCCTACAATGAGCAGTTCTTC. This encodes CASSLRSGGVSYNEQFF.

CDR3 nucleotide sequence: TGCGCCAGCAGCTTGAGGGTGGAGACCCAGTACTTC. This sequence encodes CASSLRVETQYF. V gene TRBV5-1 combines with J gene TRBJ2-5; D is unresolved. With 1 base removed from V and 5 bases from J, the gap between germline ends came to 6 bases. Germline CDR1 is SGHRS and CDR2 is YFSETQ. This CDR3 is built from 12 residues.

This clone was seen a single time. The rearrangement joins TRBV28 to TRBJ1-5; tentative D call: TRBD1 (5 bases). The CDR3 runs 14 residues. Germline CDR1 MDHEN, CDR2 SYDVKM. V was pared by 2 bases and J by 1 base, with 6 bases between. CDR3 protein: CASSLTGSNQPQHF. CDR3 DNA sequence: TGTGCCAGCAGTTTAACAGGAAGCAATCAGCCCCAGCATTTT.

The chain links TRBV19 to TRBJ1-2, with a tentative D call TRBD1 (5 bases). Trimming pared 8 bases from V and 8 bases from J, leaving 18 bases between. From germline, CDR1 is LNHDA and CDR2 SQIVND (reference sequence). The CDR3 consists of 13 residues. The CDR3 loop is CASSHPQGNGYTF. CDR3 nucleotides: TGTGCCAGTTCCCATCCTCAGGGTAACGGCTACACCTTC.

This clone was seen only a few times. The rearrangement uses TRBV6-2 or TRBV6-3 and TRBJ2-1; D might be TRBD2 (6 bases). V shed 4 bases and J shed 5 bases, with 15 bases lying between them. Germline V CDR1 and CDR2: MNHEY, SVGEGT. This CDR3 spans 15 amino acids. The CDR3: CASSSTVPGDNEQFF. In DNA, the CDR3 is TGTGCCAGCAGTTCAACCGTCCCGGGGGACAATGAGCAGTTCTTC.

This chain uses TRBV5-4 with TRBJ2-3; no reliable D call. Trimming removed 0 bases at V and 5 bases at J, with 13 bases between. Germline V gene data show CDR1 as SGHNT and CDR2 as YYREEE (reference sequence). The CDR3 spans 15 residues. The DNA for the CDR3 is TGTGCCAGCAGCTTGGTCCCCGCGAGTGGAGATACGCAGTATTTT. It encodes CASSLVPASGDTQYF.

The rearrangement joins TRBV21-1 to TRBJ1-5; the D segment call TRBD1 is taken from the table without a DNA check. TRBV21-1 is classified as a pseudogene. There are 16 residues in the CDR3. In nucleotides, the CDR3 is TGTGCCAGCAGCAGAAGCACCCGACAGAGCAATCAGCCCCAGCATTTT. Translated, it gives CASSRSTRQSNQPQHF.

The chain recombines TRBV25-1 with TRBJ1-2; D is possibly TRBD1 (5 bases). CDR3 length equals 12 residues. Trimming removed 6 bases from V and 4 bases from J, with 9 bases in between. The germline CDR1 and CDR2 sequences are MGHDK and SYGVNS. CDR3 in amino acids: CASRGGTYGYTF. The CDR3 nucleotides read TGTGCCAGCAGGGGGGGTACCTATGGCTACACCTTC.

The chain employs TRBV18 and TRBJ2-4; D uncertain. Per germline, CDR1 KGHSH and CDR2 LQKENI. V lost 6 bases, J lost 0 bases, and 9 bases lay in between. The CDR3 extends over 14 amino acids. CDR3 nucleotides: TGTGCCAGCTCCGCGAACGAAGCCAAAAACATTCAGTACTTC. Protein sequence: CASSANEAKNIQYF.